The 29 T cell receptor beta chains listed next were all sequenced from one sample in a study of T cells expressing NK-cell markers. Using the 5' RACE reads, TCRdb records one entry per CDR3 protein without DNA. This sample's table reports more than 400,000 distinct CDR3 sequences. Sample: blood T cells: a sorted CD56 or NKG2C T cell subset, CD4+ or CD8+ T cells, or bulk PBMC T cells (not recorded which). The receptors were sampled from a woman aged 18-69 years in good health.

V gene TRBV29-1 combines with J gene TRBJ2-6; TCRdb calls TRBD1, which cannot be checked without DNA. This CDR3 region has 13 residues. Germline V gene sequence: CDR1 SQVTM, CDR2 ANQGSEA. CDR3 amino acids: CSAWGSGANVLTF.

The V and J genes are TRBV29-1 and TRBJ1-1. CDR1 is SQVTM, CDR2 ANQGSEA, per germline. The CDR3 covers 16 residues. CDR3 region: CSVEDAFVQGGTEAFF.

The rearrangement uses TRBV3-1 and TRBJ2-2; checking the TCRdb D call of TRBD1 is not possible without DNA. The CDR3 is 16 residues long. Germline CDR1 is LGHDT and CDR2 is YNNKEL (reference sequence). CDR3 in amino acids: CASSLKTGPGTGELFF.

The chain is built from TRBV30 and TRBJ1-1; TCRdb lists TRBD1, though no DNA is available to test this call. This CDR3 comprises 15 residues. Germline V gene lookup returns CDR1 GTSNPN and CDR2 SVGIG (reference sequence). The CDR3 is CAWRGTGTGHTEAFF. The full variable domain, its missing parts supplied by reference TRBV30 and TRBJ1-1, is SQTIHQWPATLVQPVGSPLSLECTVEGTSNPNLYWYRQAAGRGLQLLFYSVGIGQISSEVPQNLSASRPQDRQFILSSKKLLLSDSGFYLCAWRGTGTGHTEAFFGQGTRLTVV.

This chain joins TRBV20-1 and TRBJ1-1; the TCRdb call, TRBD1, lacks DNA for checking. Germline V gene lookup returns CDR1 DFQATT and CDR2 SNEGSKA (reference sequence). The CDR3 totals 19 residues. The CDR3 reads CSARDYRVATGGAGTEAFF.

The J gene is TRBJ2-2, the V gene TRBV4-1; TCRdb names TRBD1, which stays unverified in the absence of DNA. CDR1 is MGHRA, CDR2 YSYEKL, per germline. The CDR3 is 16 amino acids. The CDR3 protein is CASSQVGGVNTGELFF.

The chain employs TRBV12-3 or TRBV12-4 and TRBJ2-7; without DNA, the TCRdb call of TRBD2 cannot be checked. CDR3 length: 12 residues. This CDR3 reads CASGGGPYEQYF.

J is TRBJ2-2 and V is TRBV12-3 or TRBV12-4; with no DNA, the TCRdb D assignment of TRBD2 cannot be verified. CDR3 size: 16 residues. The CDR3 here is CASSLGGTSGAGELFF.

V and J are TRBV5-5 and TRBJ2-1; the D call of TRBD1 rests on TCRdb alone, since no DNA is present to check it. CDR3 size: 16 residues. Per germline, CDR1 SGHKS and CDR2 YYEKEE (reference sequence). CDR3 sequence: CASSLRAQNSYNEQFF. Full variable domain (remainder filled in from reference TRBV5-5 and TRBJ2-1): DAGVTQSPTHLIKTRGQQVTLRCSPISGHKSVSWYQQVLGQGPQFIFQYYEKEERGRGNFPDRFSARQFPNYSSELNVNALLLGDSALYLCASSLRAQNSYNEQFFGPGTRLTVL.

V and J are TRBV2 and TRBJ1-6; TCRdb gives TRBD1 as the D gene, but with no DNA this cannot be confirmed. This CDR3 has 15 residues. The germline gives CDR1 SNHLY, CDR2 FYNNEI. CDR3 protein: CASGKDRGINSPLHF.

The chain is built from TRBV28 and TRBJ1-2; without DNA, the TCRdb call of TRBD1 cannot be checked. The length of the CDR3 is 15 residues. Germline-derived CDR1 and CDR2 are MDHEN and SYDVKM. This chain's CDR3 is CASSFGDRGLYGYTF.

V is TRBV27 and J is TRBJ2-7; the D call from TCRdb, TRBD1, cannot be confirmed without DNA. Germline V gene data show CDR1 as MNHEY and CDR2 as SMNVEV (reference sequence). The CDR3 spans 16 residues. The CDR3 here is CASSPTLQGKWYEQYF.

This chain links TRBV7-2 with TRBJ2-3; as DNA is missing, the TRBD1 call by TCRdb cannot be tested. Germline V gene lookup returns CDR1 SGHTA and CDR2 FQGNSA. CDR3 length equals 17 residues. This chain's CDR3 is CAIPGQGWGQVADTQYF.

V gene TRBV20-1 combines with J gene TRBJ1-4; TCRdb's assignment of TRBD1 cannot be checked, as there is no DNA. The CDR3 is 14 amino acids. Germline values: CDR1 DFQATT, CDR2 SNEGSKA (reference sequence). The CDR3 is CSASIGAGREKLFF.

The chain is built from TRBV12-3 or TRBV12-4 and TRBJ1-5. The CDR3 consists of 12 residues. The CDR3 loop reads CASSSGEQPQHF.

The genes are TRBV19 and TRBJ2-3. CDR3 length: 15 residues. In germline, CDR1 is LNHDA, CDR2 SQIVND (reference sequence). CDR3 loop: CASSRKAASTDTQYF.

The V call is TRBV12-3 or TRBV12-4, the J call TRBJ1-3; TCRdb returns TRBD1, unconfirmable since there is no DNA. This CDR3 has 14 amino acids. This chain's CDR3 is CASRRTGGWYTIYF.

This rearrangement joins TRBV20-1 to TRBJ1-5. This CDR3 has 15 residues. Germline V gives CDR1 DFQATT, CDR2 SNEGSKA (reference sequence). The chain's CDR3 is CSAVGRGYSNQPQHF.

The chain couples TRBV7-3 to TRBJ2-1; without DNA, the TCRdb call of TRBD2 cannot be checked. Germline CDR1 reads SGHTA; CDR2 reads FQGTGA. CDR3 length equals 15 residues. The CDR3 loop reads CASSKTSGNGNEQFF.

The chain's CDR3 is CASSPGTGLVGTEAFF. The chain links TRBV5-1 to TRBJ1-1; TCRdb outputs TRBD1, but without DNA this stays unchecked. This CDR3 is built from 16 residues. Germline V gene sequence: CDR1 SGHRS, CDR2 YFSETQ.

The V call is TRBV20-1, the J call TRBJ1-2; TCRdb names TRBD1, which stays unverified in the absence of DNA. The germline CDR1 and CDR2 sequences are DFQATT and SNEGSKA (reference sequence). The CDR3 has 11 residues. CDR3 residues: CSAPEGYGYTF.

V is TRBV7-7 and J is TRBJ2-5; TCRdb picks TRBD2, but there is no DNA to check that call. This CDR3 spans 13 amino acids. Per the germline V gene, CDR1 is SSHAT and CDR2 is FNYEAQ (reference sequence). This CDR3 is CASSTGAQETQYF.

CDR3 protein: CSASGQEDPLGAEAFF. The chain is built from TRBV20-1 and TRBJ1-1; TCRdb gives TRBD1 as the D gene, but with no DNA this cannot be confirmed. CDR3 length equals 16 residues. The germline V gene encodes CDR1 DFQATT and CDR2 SNEGSKA (reference sequence).

The chain joins TRBV11-2 to TRBJ2-5; the D call of TRBD2 rests on TCRdb alone, since no DNA is present to check it. This CDR3 has 17 residues. The germline CDR1 and CDR2 sequences are SGHAT and FQNNGV. CDR3 protein: CASSLFLTSGFQETQYF.

V is TRBV20-1 and J is TRBJ2-1. The germline V gene has CDR1 DFQATT and CDR2 SNEGSKA (reference sequence). The CDR3 contains 13 residues. The CDR3 loop is CSARGEGNNEQFF.

The chain joins TRBV12-3 or TRBV12-4 to TRBJ2-7; TCRdb's assignment of TRBD1 cannot be checked, as there is no DNA. CDR3 length equals 13 residues. CDR3 amino acids: CASTPAPSYEQYF.

This chain uses TRBV2 with TRBJ1-4; lacking DNA, the TRBD1 call made by TCRdb goes unchecked. This CDR3 spans 17 amino acids. Germline V gives CDR1 SNHLY, CDR2 FYNNEI. CDR3 residues: CASSDRDRGRYNEKLFF.

The rearrangement uses TRBV25-1 and TRBJ2-1; TCRdb picks TRBD2, but there is no DNA to check that call. The CDR3 spans 18 residues. Germline CDR1 and CDR2: MGHDK and SYGVNS. CDR3 loop: CASSDGLAGISSYNEQFF.

The genes are TRBV7-7 and TRBJ2-2; TCRdb's assignment of TRBD1 cannot be checked, as there is no DNA. This CDR3 has 17 residues. Germline V gene lookup returns CDR1 SSHAT and CDR2 FNYEAQ (reference sequence). The CDR3 region is CASSLATGAGNTGELFF.